This entry lists 12 T cell receptor beta chains sequenced from one sample in a study of OX40 agonist ivuxolimab in advanced cancers. TCRdb's copy holds only in-frame clones and misses some; the assay was immunoSEQ multiplex PCR. The sample lists about 40,000 clones; about 87% were seen once. This specimen was CD4+ or CD8+ T cells sorted from blood, taken in a trial of the OX40 agonist ivuxolimab. The receptor set was obtained from an adult with an advanced solid tumor such as melanoma, head and neck, liver or kidney cancer.

The chain links TRBV27 to TRBJ1-5; no firm D call. V lost 8 bases, J lost 0 bases, and 20 bases lay in between. The germline V gene has CDR1 MNHEY and CDR2 SMNVEV (reference sequence). This CDR3 region has 17 residues. In nucleotides, the CDR3 is TGTGCCAGCCGATTAGGTGGTTCAACGGGTAGCAATCAGCCCCAGCATTTT. Encoded protein: CASRLGGSTGSNQPQHF.

V is TRBV16 and J is TRBJ2-7; D is uncertain. The CDR3 spans 13 residues. The germline gives CDR1 KGHSY, CDR2 FQNENV. The ends were cut back, 4 bases at V and 6 bases at J, with 13 bases in the middle. CDR3: CASSRHDEREQYF. In DNA, the CDR3 is TGTGCCAGCAGCCGACACGACGAACGCGAGCAGTACTTC.

The chain carries TRBV11-2 and TRBJ2-2; TRBD2 matches at 7 bases. The CDR3 is 16 amino acids. Per the germline V gene, CDR1 is SGHAT and CDR2 is FQNNGV. V was clipped by 1 base and J by 2 bases; unmatched bases: 4. The CDR3 region is CASSLAAGLNTGELFF. CDR3 bases: TGTGCCAGCAGCTTAGCGGCGGGACTAAACACCGGGGAGCTGTTTTTT.

J is TRBJ2-5 and V is TRBV2, with 14 positions matching TRBD2. The last part of the DNA fits TRBJ2-7 better; the J call may be wrong. Germline V gene lookup returns CDR1 SNHLY and CDR2 FYNNEI. CDR3 size: 18 residues. Here the CDR3 DNA reads TGTGCCAGCAACTCCGGGACTAGCGGGAGATTGGGCTCCTACGAGCAGTACTTC. Encoded protein: CASNSGTSGRLGSYEQYF.

The CDR3 sequence is CASSLRGNEQFF. DNA of the CDR3: TGTGCCAGCAGCTTAAGGGGCAATGAGCAGTTCTTC. This chain connects TRBV7-6 to TRBJ2-1, with D maybe TRBD1 (5 bases). With 2 bases removed from V and 6 bases from J, the gap between germline ends came to 5 bases. The germline gives CDR1 SGHVS, CDR2 FNYEAQ. This CDR3 is 12 amino acids long.

The chain uses TRBV19 and TRBJ2-3, with D unclear. This CDR3 comprises 11 residues. V was pared by 6 bases and J by 6 bases, with 7 bases between. Looked up from germline, CDR1 is LNHDA and CDR2 is SQIVND (reference sequence). The CDR3 bases are TGTGCCAGTAGGATTGGGGATACGCAGTATTTT. Protein: CASRIGDTQYF.

CDR3: CASSQKYLTGEQFF. The CDR3 DNA is TGCGCCAGCAGCCAAAAGTACTTAACAGGTGAGCAGTTCTTC. V is TRBV4-1 and J is TRBJ2-1, with D possibly being TRBD1 (5 bases). Germline CDR1 and CDR2: MGHRA and YSYEKL. V was shortened by 2 bases and J by 9 bases, with 14 bases between the two germline ends. The CDR3 is 14 residues long.

The genes are TRBV9 and TRBJ1-2; 8 nucleotides match TRBD1. Per germline, CDR1 SGDLS and CDR2 YYNGEE. The CDR3 totals 15 residues. V shed 0 bases, J shed 8 bases, and the junction held 9 bases outside the gene matches. CDR3 nucleotide sequence: TGTGCCAGCAGCGTAGAGGGGACAGGATCTCAGGGCTACACCTTC. Residues: CASSVEGTGSQGYTF.

The CDR3 coding sequence is TGTGCCAGCAGCTTAGATTTAAGTTGGACCAAGCTGGGGACCGGGGAGCTGTTTTTT. As protein: CASSLDLSWTKLGTGELFF. V gene TRBV7-9 combines with J gene TRBJ2-2, with D unclear. The CDR3 loop spans 19 amino acids. Between the trimmed V and J ends, which lost 1 base and 5 bases, there was a span of 23 bases. From germline, CDR1 is SEHNR and CDR2 FQNEAQ (reference sequence).

The chain combines TRBV7-9 with TRBJ1-5; 10 bases are a match to TRBD1. This CDR3 spans 15 amino acids. Germline loops: CDR1 SEHNR, CDR2 FQNEAQ (reference sequence). Losses at the gene ends were 1 base for V and 6 bases for J; bases not matched to a gene: 3. The CDR3 is CASSLGTGGGQPQHF. CDR3 in DNA: TGTGCCAGCAGCTTAGGGACAGGGGGAGGTCAGCCCCAGCATTTT. Based on the CDR3 plus reference TRBV7-9 and TRBJ1-5, the full variable domain is DTGVSQNPRHKITKRGQNVTFRCDPISEHNRLYWYRQTLGQGPEFLTYFQNEAQLEKSRLLSDRFSAERPKGSFSTLEIQRTEQGDSAMYLCASSLGTGGGQPQHFGDGTRLSIL.

CDR3 residues: CASTTGEGGTQYF. In nucleotides, the CDR3 is TGTGCCAGCACCACCGGGGAAGGTGGGACCCAGTACTTC. J is TRBJ2-5 and V is TRBV9; D is perhaps TRBD2 (5 bases). CDR1 SGDLS and CDR2 YYNGEE come from the germline V gene. Trimming took off 6 bases at V and 7 bases at J, with 16 bases between the two ends. The CDR3 has 13 residues.

The rearrangement links TRBV9 to TRBJ1-2; D remains unclear. V was shortened by 3 bases and J by 4 bases, with 7 bases between the two germline ends. Per the germline V gene, CDR1 is SGDLS and CDR2 is YYNGEE. The CDR3 spans 12 residues. This CDR3 is CASSGNSYGYTF. CDR3 DNA: TGTGCCAGCAGCGGGAACAGCTATGGCTACACCTTC.